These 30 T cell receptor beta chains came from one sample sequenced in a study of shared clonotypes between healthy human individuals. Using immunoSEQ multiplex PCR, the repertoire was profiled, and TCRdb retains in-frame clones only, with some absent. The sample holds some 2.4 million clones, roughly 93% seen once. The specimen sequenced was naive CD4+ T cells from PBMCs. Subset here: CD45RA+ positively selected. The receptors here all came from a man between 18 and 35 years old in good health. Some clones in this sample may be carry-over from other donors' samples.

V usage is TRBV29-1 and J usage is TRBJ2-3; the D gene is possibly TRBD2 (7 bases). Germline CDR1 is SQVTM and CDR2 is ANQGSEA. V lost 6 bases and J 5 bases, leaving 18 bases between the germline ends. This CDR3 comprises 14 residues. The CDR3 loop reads CSVGGPSGGDTQYF. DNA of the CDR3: TGCAGCGTCGGGGGGCCGTCGGGGGGAGATACGCAGTATTTT.

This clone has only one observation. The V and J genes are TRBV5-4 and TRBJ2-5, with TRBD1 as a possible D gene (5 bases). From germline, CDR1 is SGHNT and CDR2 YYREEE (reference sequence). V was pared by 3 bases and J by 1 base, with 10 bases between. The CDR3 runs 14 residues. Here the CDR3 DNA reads TGTGCCAGCAGCTCTTGGGGCAGCCAAGAGACCCAGTACTTC. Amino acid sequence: CASSSWGSQETQYF.

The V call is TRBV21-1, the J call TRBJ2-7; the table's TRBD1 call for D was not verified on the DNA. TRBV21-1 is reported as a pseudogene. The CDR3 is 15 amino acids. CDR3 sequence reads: CASSMMQTGAYEQYF. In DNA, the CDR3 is TGTGCCAGCAGCATGATGCAGACAGGGGCCTACGAGCAGTACTTC.

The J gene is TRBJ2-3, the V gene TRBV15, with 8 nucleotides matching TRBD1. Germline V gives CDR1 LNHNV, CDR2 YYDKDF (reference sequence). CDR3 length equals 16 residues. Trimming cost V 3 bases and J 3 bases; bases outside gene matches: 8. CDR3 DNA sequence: TGTGCCACCAGCAGTGGACAGGGAGGCTTGACAGATACGCAGTATTTT. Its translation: CATSSGQGGLTDTQYF.

The CDR3 is CASSRSGSVDEQFF. The CDR3 DNA sequence: TGTGCCAGCAGTCGTAGCGGGAGCGTGGATGAGCAGTTCTTC. V is TRBV6-6 and J is TRBJ2-1, with TRBD2 matching 9 bases. J was trimmed by 8 bases and V by 5 bases; bases with no gene match: 7. This CDR3 comprises 14 residues. Per the germline V gene, CDR1 is MNHNY and CDR2 is SVGAGI (reference sequence).

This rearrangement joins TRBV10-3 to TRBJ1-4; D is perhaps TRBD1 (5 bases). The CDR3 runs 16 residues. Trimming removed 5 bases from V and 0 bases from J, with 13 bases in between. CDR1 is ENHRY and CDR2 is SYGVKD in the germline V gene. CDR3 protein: CAISQRQLATNEKLFF. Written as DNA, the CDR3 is TGTGCCATCAGTCAGAGACAGCTTGCAACTAATGAAAAACTGTTTTTT.

The chain's CDR3 is CASSEQLNQPQHF. DNA for the CDR3: TGTGCCAGCAGTGAACAGCTCAATCAGCCCCAGCATTTT. The rearrangement uses TRBV28 and TRBJ1-5; D remains ambiguous. From germline, CDR1 is MDHEN and CDR2 SYDVKM. The CDR3 totals 13 residues. Trimming shortened V by 5 bases and J by 3 bases, and 8 bases separated the two germline ends.

CDR3: CASSLIGGLNTEAFF. The CDR3 DNA sequence: TGTGCCAGCAGCTTAATCGGAGGGCTGAACACTGAAGCTTTCTTT. The chain employs TRBV11-1 and TRBJ1-1, with D uncertain. This CDR3 contains 15 residues. Germline V gives CDR1 SGHAT, CDR2 FQDESV (reference sequence). V was shortened by 2 bases and J by 0 bases, with 10 bases between the two germline ends.

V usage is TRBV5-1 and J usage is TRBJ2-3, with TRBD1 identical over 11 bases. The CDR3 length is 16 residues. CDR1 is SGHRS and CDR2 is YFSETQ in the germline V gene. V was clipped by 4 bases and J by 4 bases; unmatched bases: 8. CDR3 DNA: TGCGCCAGCAGCGCGGACAGGGGGCTTTTGTCAGATACGCAGTATTTT. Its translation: CASSADRGLLSDTQYF.

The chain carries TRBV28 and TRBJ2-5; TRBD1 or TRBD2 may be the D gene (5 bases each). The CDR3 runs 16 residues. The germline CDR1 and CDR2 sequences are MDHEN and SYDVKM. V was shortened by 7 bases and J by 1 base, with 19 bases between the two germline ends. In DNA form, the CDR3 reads TGTGCCAGCAATCCTAGGGTAGCTGGGGGCCAAGAGACCCAGTACTTC. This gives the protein CASNPRVAGGQETQYF.

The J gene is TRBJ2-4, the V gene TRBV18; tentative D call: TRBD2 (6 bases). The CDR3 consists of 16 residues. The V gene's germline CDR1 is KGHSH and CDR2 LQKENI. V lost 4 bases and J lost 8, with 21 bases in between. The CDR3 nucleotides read TGTGCCAGCTCACTGAGTGTGACGGGAGCGTCGGACATTCAGTACTTC. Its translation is CASSLSVTGASDIQYF.

The CDR3, as DNA: TGTGCCATCACCTTGGACGGTTCCTACAATGAGCAGTTCTTC. Its translation is CAITLDGSYNEQFF. V gene TRBV10-3 combines with J gene TRBJ2-1, with unresolved D. The V end lost 7 bases, the J end lost 1 base, and 11 bases lay between the germline ends. Looked up from germline, CDR1 is ENHRY and CDR2 is SYGVKD. This CDR3 has 14 amino acids.

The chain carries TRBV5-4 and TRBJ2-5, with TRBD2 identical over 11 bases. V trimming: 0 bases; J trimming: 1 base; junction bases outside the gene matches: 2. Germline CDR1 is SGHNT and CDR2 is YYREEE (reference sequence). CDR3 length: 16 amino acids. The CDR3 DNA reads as TGTGCCAGCAGCTTGGGACTAGCGGGACCCCAAGAGACCCAGTACTTC. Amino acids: CASSLGLAGPQETQYF. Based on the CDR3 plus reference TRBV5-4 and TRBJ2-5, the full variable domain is ETGVTQSPTHLIKTRGQQVTLRCSSQSGHNTVSWYQQALGQGPQFIFQYYREEENGRGNFPPRFSGLQFPNYSSELNVNALELDDSALYLCASSLGLAGPQETQYFGPGTRLLVL.

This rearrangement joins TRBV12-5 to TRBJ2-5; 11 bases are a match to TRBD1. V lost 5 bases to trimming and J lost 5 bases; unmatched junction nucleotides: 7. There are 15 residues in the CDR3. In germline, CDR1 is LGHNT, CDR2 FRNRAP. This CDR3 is CASGMGTGGRETQYF. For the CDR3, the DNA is TGTGCTAGTGGTATGGGGACAGGGGGTAGGGAGACCCAGTACTTC.

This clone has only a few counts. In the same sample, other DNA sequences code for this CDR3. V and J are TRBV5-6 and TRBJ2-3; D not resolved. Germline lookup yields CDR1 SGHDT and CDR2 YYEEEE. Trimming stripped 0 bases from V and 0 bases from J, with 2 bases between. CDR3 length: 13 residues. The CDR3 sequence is CASSLGSTDTQYF. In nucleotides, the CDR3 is TGTGCCAGCAGCTTGGGCAGCACAGATACGCAGTATTTT.

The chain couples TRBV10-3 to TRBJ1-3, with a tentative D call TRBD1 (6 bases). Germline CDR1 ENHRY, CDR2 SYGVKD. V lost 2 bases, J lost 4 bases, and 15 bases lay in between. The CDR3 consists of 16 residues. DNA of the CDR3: TGTGCCATCAGTGAGGATGACGGACAGCGAGGAAACACCATATATTTT. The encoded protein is CAISEDDGQRGNTIYF.

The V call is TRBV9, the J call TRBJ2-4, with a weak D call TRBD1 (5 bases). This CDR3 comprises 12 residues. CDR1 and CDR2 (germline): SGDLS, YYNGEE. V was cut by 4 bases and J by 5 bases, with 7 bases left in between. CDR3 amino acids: CASSPTENIQYF. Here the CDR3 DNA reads TGTGCCAGCAGCCCGACAGAAAACATTCAGTACTTC.

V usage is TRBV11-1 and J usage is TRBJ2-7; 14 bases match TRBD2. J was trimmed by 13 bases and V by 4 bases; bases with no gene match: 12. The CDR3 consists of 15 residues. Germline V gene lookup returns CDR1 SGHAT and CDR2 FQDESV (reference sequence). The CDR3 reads CASSSTGTSGSGRYF. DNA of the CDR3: TGTGCCAGCAGCTCAACCGGGACTAGCGGGAGCGGGAGATACTTC.

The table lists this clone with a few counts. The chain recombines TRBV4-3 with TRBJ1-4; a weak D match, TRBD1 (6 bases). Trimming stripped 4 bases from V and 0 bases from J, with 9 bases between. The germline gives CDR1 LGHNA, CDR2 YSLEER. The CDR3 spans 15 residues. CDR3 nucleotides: TGCGCCAGCAGCCGTGGGGGCTCAACTAATGAAAAACTGTTTTTT. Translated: CASSRGGSTNEKLFF.

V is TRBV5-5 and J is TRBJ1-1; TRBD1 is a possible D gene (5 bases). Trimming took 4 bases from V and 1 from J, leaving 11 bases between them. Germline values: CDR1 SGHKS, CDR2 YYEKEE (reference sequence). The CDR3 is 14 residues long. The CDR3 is CASSVGHGNTEAFF. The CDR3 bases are TGTGCCAGCAGCGTTGGACATGGGAACACTGAAGCTTTCTTT.

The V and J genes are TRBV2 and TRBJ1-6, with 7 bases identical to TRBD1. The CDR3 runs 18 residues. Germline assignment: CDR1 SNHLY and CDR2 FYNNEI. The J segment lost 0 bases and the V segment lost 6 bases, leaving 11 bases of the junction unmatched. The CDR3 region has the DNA TGTGCCAGCAGCACCGGGACAGCTCGTAGCTCCTATAATTCACCCCTCCACTTT. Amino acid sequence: CASSTGTARSSYNSPLHF.

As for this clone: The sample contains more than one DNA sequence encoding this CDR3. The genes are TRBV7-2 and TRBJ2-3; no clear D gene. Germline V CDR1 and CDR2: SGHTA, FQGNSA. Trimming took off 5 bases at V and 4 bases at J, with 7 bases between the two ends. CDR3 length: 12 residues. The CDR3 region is CASSPRADTQYF. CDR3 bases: TGTGCCAGCAGCCCTCGGGCAGATACGCAGTATTTT.

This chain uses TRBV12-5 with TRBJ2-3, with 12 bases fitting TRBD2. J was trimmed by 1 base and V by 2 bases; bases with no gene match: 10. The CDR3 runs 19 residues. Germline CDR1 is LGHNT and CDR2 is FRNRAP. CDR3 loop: CASGLRLAGGPGGTDTQYF. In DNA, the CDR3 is TGTGCTAGTGGTTTGAGGCTAGCGGGAGGGCCGGGGGGCACAGATACGCAGTATTTT.

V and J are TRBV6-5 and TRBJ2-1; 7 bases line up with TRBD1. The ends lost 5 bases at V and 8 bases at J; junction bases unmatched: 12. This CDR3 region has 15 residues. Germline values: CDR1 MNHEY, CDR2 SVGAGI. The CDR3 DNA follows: TGTGCCAGCAGTACGACAGGGTTGGGTAGGGATGAGCAGTTCTTC. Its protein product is CASSTTGLGRDEQFF.

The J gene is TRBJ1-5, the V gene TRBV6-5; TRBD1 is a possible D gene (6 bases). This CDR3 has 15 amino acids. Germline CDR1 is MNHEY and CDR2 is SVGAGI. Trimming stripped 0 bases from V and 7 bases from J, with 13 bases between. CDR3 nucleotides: TGTGCCAGCAGTTACTCGTTTGGGACACCCCAGCCCCAGCATTTT. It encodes CASSYSFGTPQPQHF.

The CDR3 region is CASSSSGYGYTF. In DNA, the CDR3 is TGTGCCAGCAGCTCCTCGGGGTATGGCTACACCTTC. This chain connects TRBV9 to TRBJ1-2, with D uncertain. Deletions cut 4 bases from V and 5 bases from J, with 9 bases between. The CDR3 sequence is 12 residues long. The germline V gene has CDR1 SGDLS and CDR2 YYNGEE.

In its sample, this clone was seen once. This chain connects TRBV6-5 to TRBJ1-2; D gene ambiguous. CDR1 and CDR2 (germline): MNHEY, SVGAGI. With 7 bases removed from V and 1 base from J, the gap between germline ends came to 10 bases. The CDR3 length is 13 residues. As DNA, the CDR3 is TGTGCCAGCACCTCAAGGGTTAACTATGGCTACACCTTC. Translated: CASTSRVNYGYTF.

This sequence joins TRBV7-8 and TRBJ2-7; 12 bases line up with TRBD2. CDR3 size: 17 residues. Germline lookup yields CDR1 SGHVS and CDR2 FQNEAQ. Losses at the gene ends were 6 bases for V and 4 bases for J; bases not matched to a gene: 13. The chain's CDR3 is CASSSRTSGITTYEQYF. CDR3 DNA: TGTGCCAGCAGTTCCCGGACTAGCGGGATAACAACGTACGAGCAGTACTTC.

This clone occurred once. The CDR3 loop is CATSRDRDRGYGYTF. The CDR3 nucleotides read TGTGCCACCAGCAGAGACCGGGACAGGGGCTATGGCTACACCTTC. V is TRBV15 and J is TRBJ1-2; 10 positions match TRBD1. CDR3 length: 15 residues. CDR1 is LNHNV and CDR2 is YYDKDF in the germline V gene (reference sequence). Trimming cost V 0 bases and J 4 bases; bases outside gene matches: 2. The whole variable domain, remainder taken from reference TRBV15 and TRBJ1-2, is DAMVIQNPRYQVTQFGKPVTLSCSQTLNHNVMYWYQQKSSQAPKLLFHYYDKDFNNEADTPDNFQSRRPNTSFCFLDIRSPGLGDTAMYLCATSRDRDRGYGYTFGSGTRLTVV.

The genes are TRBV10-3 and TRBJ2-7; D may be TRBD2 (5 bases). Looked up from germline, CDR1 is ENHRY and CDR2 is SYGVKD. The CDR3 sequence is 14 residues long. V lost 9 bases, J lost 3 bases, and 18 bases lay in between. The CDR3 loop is CAMAGSPVGYEQYF. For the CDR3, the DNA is TGTGCCATGGCGGGTAGCCCTGTAGGCTACGAGCAGTACTTC.